The 20 T cell receptor beta chains reported below all come from one sample, sequenced in a study of cytomegalovirus exposure and HLA in healthy donors. Method: immunoSEQ multiplex PCR; TCRdb's copy keeps in-frame clones and lacks some. The sample consists of 130,000 to 150,000 clones, 85% to 90% of them appearing once. The sequencing sample was made of PBMCs. These receptors all stem from a woman under 40 in good health and CMV-seropositive.

The chain recombines TRBV28 with TRBJ2-1; 7 nucleotides match TRBD2. V gave up 8 bases and J gave up 10 bases; unmatched junction bases: 8. This CDR3 region has 12 residues. The germline gives CDR1 MDHEN, CDR2 SYDVKM. As DNA, the CDR3 is TGTGCCAGCCGGGACTATCTTAACGAGCAGTTCTTC. The encoded protein is CASRDYLNEQFF.

The rearrangement links TRBV10-3 to TRBJ2-3, with TRBD2 as a possible D gene (6 bases). In germline, CDR1 is ENHRY, CDR2 SYGVKD. The CDR3 loop spans 12 amino acids. V lost 6 bases and J lost 6, with 10 bases in between. The CDR3 coding sequence is TGTGCCATCAGGGGGGGATTGGATACGCAGTATTTT. This gives the protein CAIRGGLDTQYF.

This sequence joins TRBV7-8 and TRBJ1-5; D not certain. CDR3 length equals 18 residues. V was trimmed by 5 bases and J by 0 bases, leaving 20 bases between them. Germline lookup yields CDR1 SGHVS and CDR2 FQNEAQ. CDR3 nucleotides: TGTGCCAGCAGCGGAGGGTTGTTTGGGGTCCTTAGCAATCAGCCCCAGCATTTT. Amino acid sequence: CASSGGLFGVLSNQPQHF.

The V gene is TRBV7-2, the J gene TRBJ2-5; 9 bases are a match to TRBD2. V lost 5 bases and J lost 5; bases outside the gene matches: 9. This CDR3 comprises 15 residues. Germline V gives CDR1 SGHTA, CDR2 FQGNSA. The CDR3 spells CASSATGLAGETQYF. The CDR3 nucleotides read TGTGCCAGCAGCGCTACGGGACTAGCTGGGGAGACCCAGTACTTC.

In this sample, this clone turned up a few times. The chain carries TRBV5-1 and TRBJ2-3, with TRBD2 as a possible D gene (6 bases). In germline, CDR1 is SGHRS, CDR2 YFSETQ. The V and J ends lost 7 bases and 0 bases respectively, with 12 bases between them. CDR3 length: 14 amino acids. The CDR3 nucleotides read TGCGCCAGCGCCGGCGGGGACAGCACAGATACGCAGTATTTT. It specifies CASAGGDSTDTQYF.

The rearrangement uses TRBV4-1 and TRBJ2-3, with 7 positions matching TRBD2. There are 14 residues in the CDR3. J gave up 4 bases and V 2 bases, and 3 bases lay outside the gene matches. Per the germline V gene, CDR1 is MGHRA and CDR2 is YSYEKL. The CDR3 sequence is CASSQWGGSDTQYF. For the CDR3, the DNA is TGCGCCAGCAGCCAATGGGGAGGGTCAGATACGCAGTATTTT.

The chain links TRBV5-1 to TRBJ2-2; a weak D match, TRBD1 (5 bases). The CDR3 contains 14 residues. Germline-derived CDR1 and CDR2 are SGHRS and YFSETQ. Trimming left V 2 bases short and J 5 bases short, with 10 bases between. CDR3 protein: CASSFQGQTGELFF. CDR3 coding DNA: TGCGCCAGCAGCTTCCAGGGCCAGACCGGGGAGCTGTTTTTT.

V and J are TRBV2 and TRBJ1-1; a weak D match, TRBD1 (6 bases). The ends were cut back, 2 bases at V and 4 bases at J, with 11 bases in the middle. Germline CDR1 reads SNHLY; CDR2 reads FYNNEI. This CDR3 region has 14 residues. CDR3 loop: CASSEQGLSTEAFF. The CDR3 bases are TGTGCCAGCAGTGAACAGGGGTTGAGCACTGAAGCTTTCTTT.

CDR3 nucleotides: TGTGCCAGTCACCCGGACATTTACTCTGGAAACACCATATATTTT. This sequence encodes CASHPDIYSGNTIYF. This chain uses TRBV6-1 with TRBJ1-3; D is perhaps TRBD1 (5 bases). CDR1 is MNHNS, CDR2 SASEGT, per germline. This CDR3 contains 15 residues. V lost 9 bases and J lost 0, with 15 bases in between.

The genes are TRBV5-6 and TRBJ1-3; D uncertain. In germline, CDR1 is SGHDT, CDR2 YYEEEE. V lost 5 bases and J lost 4, with 7 bases in between. The CDR3 totals 12 residues. CDR3 DNA sequence: TGTGCCAGCAGTCCCAGGGGAAACACCATATATTTT. Protein: CASSPRGNTIYF. The variable domain in full, completed from reference TRBV5-6 and TRBJ1-3, reads DAGVTQSPTHLIKTRGQQVTLRCSPKSGHDTVSWYQQALGQGPQFIFQYYEEEERQRGNFPDRFSGHQFPNYSSELNVNALLLGDSALYLCASSPRGNTIYFGEGSWLTVV.

A single count supports this clone. J is TRBJ2-2 and V is TRBV5-8; possibly TRBD1 for D (6 bases). The CDR3 extends over 14 amino acids. Trimming removed 2 bases from V and 5 bases from J, with 10 bases in between. Germline CDR1 is SGHTS and CDR2 is YDEGEE. The DNA for the CDR3 is TGTGCCAGCAGCTTCAGGGGCAGTACCGGGGAGCTGTTTTTT. Translation: CASSFRGSTGELFF.

V is TRBV7-7 and J is TRBJ2-5, with D unresolved. The V gene lost 1 base and the J gene lost 2 bases, with 5 bases spanning the gap. This CDR3 has 13 amino acids. Germline CDR1 and CDR2: SSHAT and FNYEAQ (reference sequence). CDR3 in amino acids: CASSLGRQETQYF. CDR3 DNA sequence: TGTGCCAGCAGCTTAGGCAGGCAAGAGACCCAGTACTTC.

V is TRBV29-1 and J is TRBJ2-7, with 11 bases fitting TRBD1. Per germline, CDR1 SQVTM and CDR2 ANQGSEA. Trimming took 4 bases from V and 1 from J; bases not matched to a gene: 3. This CDR3 spans 14 amino acids. CDR3: CSVAGTGGSYEQYF. The CDR3 nucleotides read TGCAGCGTTGCAGGGACAGGGGGGTCCTACGAGCAGTACTTC.

V usage is TRBV6-5 and J usage is TRBJ2-4, with D tentatively TRBD1 (6 bases). Trimming took 4 bases from V and 0 from J, leaving 13 bases between them. Germline CDR1 is MNHEY and CDR2 is SVGAGI. The CDR3 is 16 amino acids. CDR3 region: CASSSRQAKAKNIQYF. DNA for the CDR3: TGTGCCAGCAGTTCACGACAGGCCAAAGCCAAAAACATTCAGTACTTC.

V and J are TRBV27 and TRBJ2-3; 8 bases match TRBD2. This CDR3 comprises 14 residues. Germline V lookup: CDR1 MNHEY, CDR2 SMNVEV (reference sequence). V was pared by 8 bases and J by 0 bases, with 4 bases of the junction left unmatched. CDR3 in amino acids: CASSRGGSTDTQYF. The CDR3 coding sequence is TGTGCCAGCTCGCGCGGGGGGAGCACAGATACGCAGTATTTT.

The chain employs TRBV2 and TRBJ1-5, with TRBD1 as a possible D gene (5 bases). The CDR3 extends over 13 amino acids. The germline CDR1 and CDR2 sequences are SNHLY and FYNNEI. The V end lost 4 bases, the J end lost 11 bases, and 15 bases lay between the germline ends. In DNA, the CDR3 is TGTGCCAGCAGTGTTAGGGGAATTTCGGCCCAGCATTTT. It translates to CASSVRGISAQHF.

V and J are TRBV6-5 and TRBJ2-1, with 11 bases aligning to TRBD1. The V gene's germline CDR1 is MNHEY and CDR2 SVGAGI. CDR3 length: 16 amino acids. V shed 0 bases and J 7 bases; nucleotides not matched to a gene: 5. The CDR3 region is CASSYSGTGGRNEQFF. The CDR3 DNA reads as TGTGCCAGCAGTTACTCAGGGACAGGGGGGAGGAATGAGCAGTTCTTC.

The chain employs TRBV6-6 and TRBJ2-1; no clear D. The germline V and J ends were trimmed by 2 bases and 8 bases, with 10 bases remaining between them. CDR1 and CDR2 (germline): MNHNY, SVGAGI (reference sequence). The CDR3 spans 13 residues. CDR3 nucleotides: TGTGCCAGCAGTTACGAGGTGGATTATGAGCAGTTCTTC. Protein product: CASSYEVDYEQFF.

A single count supports this clone. This chain links TRBV7-2 with TRBJ2-3, with D hard to call. The germline V and J ends were trimmed by 3 bases and 2 bases, with 6 bases remaining between them. This CDR3 contains 13 residues. Germline CDR1 reads SGHTA; CDR2 reads FQGNSA. This CDR3 is CASSFSLTDTQYF. CDR3 nucleotides: TGTGCCAGCAGCTTTTCTCTCACAGATACGCAGTATTTT.

This clone was counted once. The chain is built from TRBV28 and TRBJ2-1; maybe TRBD2 (6 bases). This CDR3 has 13 amino acids. Germline V gene sequence: CDR1 MDHEN, CDR2 SYDVKM. V was shortened by 7 bases and J by 3 bases, with 10 bases between the two germline ends. In DNA form, the CDR3 reads TGTGCCAGCATCGGGGGAAACTACAATGAGCAGTTCTTC. Translation gives CASIGGNYNEQFF.